Sequencing of this TCR beta chain was carried out in a study of blood T cell repertoires in COVID-19. Study at large: Sources were T cells, B-cell-depleted T cells, or PBMCs; the material itself was cDNA or gDNA.

Source study methods: Reference gene primer amplification gave nucleated cell count estimates. Sequencing was performed with immunoSEQ multiplex PCR; in TCRdb, only in-frame clones are kept and a portion is missing. The V and J calls and clone size come from that table; D and trimming were worked out from the DNA. The table has 200,000 to 250,000 clones, just under 85% seen once; the top ten hold 15%. The CDR3 runs to 15 residues. Looked up from germline, CDR1 is MNHEY and CDR2 is SVGAGI. J gave up 5 bases and V 6 bases, and 11 bases lay outside the gene matches. The study drew participants aged about 18 to 89 years from some 24 US areas. Cohorts were based on clinical histories the participants reported.

The source is a man aged 35 to 55 who had recovered from COVID-19. Sequenced input: PBMCs or T cells enriched from blood (not recorded which). The genes are TRBV6-5 and TRBJ1-1; 8 bases agree with TRBD1. The CDR3, as DNA: TGTGCCAGCAGAATAGGACAGGGCGAGCTTACTGAAGCTTTCTTT. Protein product: CASRIGQGELTEAFF.